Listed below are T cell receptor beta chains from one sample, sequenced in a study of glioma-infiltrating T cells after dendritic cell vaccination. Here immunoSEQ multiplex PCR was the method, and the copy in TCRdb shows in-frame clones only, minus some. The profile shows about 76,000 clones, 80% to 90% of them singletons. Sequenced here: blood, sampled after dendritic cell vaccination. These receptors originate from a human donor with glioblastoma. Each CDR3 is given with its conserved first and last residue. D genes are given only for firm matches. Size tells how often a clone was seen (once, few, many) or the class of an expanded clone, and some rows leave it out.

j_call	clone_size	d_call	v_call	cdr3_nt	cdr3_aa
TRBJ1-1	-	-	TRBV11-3	TGTGCCAGCAGCTTAGGACAGATGAACACTGAAGCTTTCTTT	CASSLGQMNTEAFF
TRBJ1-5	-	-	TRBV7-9	TGTGCCAGCAGCTTAGACTTATCCCAGCCCCAGCATTTT	CASSLDLSQPQHF
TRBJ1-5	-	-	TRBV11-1	TGTGCCAGCAGCTTAGCGGACACGCAGCCCCAGCATTTT	CASSLADTQPQHF
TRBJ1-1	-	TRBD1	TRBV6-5	TGTGCCAGCAGTTACGGACAGGGGGCTTCTGAAGCTTTCTTT	CASSYGQGASEAFF
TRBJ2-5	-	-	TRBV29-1	TGCAGCGTAGATGACAGGATCCAAGAGACCCAGTACTTC	CSVDDRIQETQYF
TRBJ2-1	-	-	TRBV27	TGTGCCAGCTGGACAGGACAGGCTTTGGGGGGGCAGTTCTTC	CASWTGQALGGQFF
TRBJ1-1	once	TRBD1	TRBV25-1	TGTGCCAGCAGTCCCCGGACAGGGATGAACACTGAAGCTTTCTTT	CASSPRTGMNTEAFF
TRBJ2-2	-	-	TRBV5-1	TGCGCCAGCAGCTTGGAGCGGGTTTGGGCCGGGGAGCTGTTTTTT	CASSLERVWAGELFF
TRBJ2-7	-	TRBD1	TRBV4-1	TGCGCCAGCAGCCCCAAGTCGGGACAGAGCTACGAGCAGTACTTC	CASSPKSGQSYEQYF
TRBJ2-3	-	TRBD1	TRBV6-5	TGTGCCAGCAGTTACAGGACAGGGAGCACAGATACGCAGTATTTT	CASSYRTGSTDTQYF
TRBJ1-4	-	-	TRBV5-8	TGTGCCAGCAGCTTGACCTGGGAGGCTAATGAAAAACTGTTTTTT	CASSLTWEANEKLFF
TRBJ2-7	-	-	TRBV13	TGTGCCAGCACCCTTCGGTACTTC	CASTLRYF
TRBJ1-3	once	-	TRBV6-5	TGTGCCAGCAGTGAAAATGACAGGGGAAACACCATATATTTT	CASSENDRGNTIYF